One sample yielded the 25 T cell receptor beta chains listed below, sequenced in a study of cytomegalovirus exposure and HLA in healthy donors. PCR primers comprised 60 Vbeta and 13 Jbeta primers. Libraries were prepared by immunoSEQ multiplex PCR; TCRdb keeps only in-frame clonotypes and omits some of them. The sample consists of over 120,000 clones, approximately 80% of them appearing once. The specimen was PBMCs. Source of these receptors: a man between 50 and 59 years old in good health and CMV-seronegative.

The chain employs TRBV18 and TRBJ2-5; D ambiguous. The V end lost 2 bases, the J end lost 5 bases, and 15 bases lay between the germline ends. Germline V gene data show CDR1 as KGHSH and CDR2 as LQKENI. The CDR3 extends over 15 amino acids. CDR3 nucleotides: TGTGCCAGCTCACCAACGCATAACGGTGTCGAGACCCAGTACTTC. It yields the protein CASSPTHNGVETQYF.

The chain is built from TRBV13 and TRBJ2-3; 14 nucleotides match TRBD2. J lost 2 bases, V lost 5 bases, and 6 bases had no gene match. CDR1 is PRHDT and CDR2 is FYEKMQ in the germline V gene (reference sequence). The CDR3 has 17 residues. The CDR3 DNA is TGTGCCAGCAGCCCCAGACTAGCGGGGGGGAACACAGATACGCAGTATTTT. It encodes CASSPRLAGGNTDTQYF.

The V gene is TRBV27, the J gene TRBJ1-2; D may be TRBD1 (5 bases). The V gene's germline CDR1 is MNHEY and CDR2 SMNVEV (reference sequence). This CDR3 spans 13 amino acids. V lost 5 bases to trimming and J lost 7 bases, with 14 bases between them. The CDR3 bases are TGTGCCAGCAGTCTCCGGAAAGGGGCTGGCTACACCTTC. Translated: CASSLRKGAGYTF.

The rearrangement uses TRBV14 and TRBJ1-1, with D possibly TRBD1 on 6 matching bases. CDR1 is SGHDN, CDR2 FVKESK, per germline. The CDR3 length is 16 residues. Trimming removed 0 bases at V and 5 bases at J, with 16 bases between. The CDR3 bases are TGTGCCAGCAGCCAAGATGGCAGGGGATGGGAGACTGAAGCTTTCTTT. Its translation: CASSQDGRGWETEAFF.

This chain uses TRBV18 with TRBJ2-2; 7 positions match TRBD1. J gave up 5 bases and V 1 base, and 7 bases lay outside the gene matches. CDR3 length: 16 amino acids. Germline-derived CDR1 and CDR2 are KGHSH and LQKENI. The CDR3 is CASSPQGAGGTGELFF. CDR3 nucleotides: TGTGCCAGCTCACCACAGGGGGCCGGTGGTACCGGGGAGCTGTTTTTT.

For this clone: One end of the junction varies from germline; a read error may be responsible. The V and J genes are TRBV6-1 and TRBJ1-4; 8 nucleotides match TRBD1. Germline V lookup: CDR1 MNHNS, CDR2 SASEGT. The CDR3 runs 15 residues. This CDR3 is CASSGPGGKDEKLLF. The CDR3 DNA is TGTGCCAGCTCGGGCCCAGGGGGCAAGGATGAAAAACTGCTTTTT.

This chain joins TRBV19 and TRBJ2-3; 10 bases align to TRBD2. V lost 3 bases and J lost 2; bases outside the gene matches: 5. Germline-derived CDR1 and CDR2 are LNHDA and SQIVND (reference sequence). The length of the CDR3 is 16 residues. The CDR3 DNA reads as TGTGCCAGTAGTATGCCGACTAGCGGGCACACAGATACGCAGTATTTT. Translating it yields CASSMPTSGHTDTQYF.

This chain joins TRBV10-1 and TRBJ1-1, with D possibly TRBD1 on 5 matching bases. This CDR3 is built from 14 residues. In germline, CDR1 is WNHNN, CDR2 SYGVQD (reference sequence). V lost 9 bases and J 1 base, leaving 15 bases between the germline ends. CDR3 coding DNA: TGCGCCAGGTCCGGAGCCGGGGGGAACACTGAAGCTTTCTTT. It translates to CARSGAGGNTEAFF.

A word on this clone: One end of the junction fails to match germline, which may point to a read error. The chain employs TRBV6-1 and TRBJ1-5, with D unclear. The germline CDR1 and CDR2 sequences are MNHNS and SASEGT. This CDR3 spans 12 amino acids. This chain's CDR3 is CASSQTPPELDF. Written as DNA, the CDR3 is TGTGCCAGCAGTCAGACACCACCAGAATTGGATTTT.

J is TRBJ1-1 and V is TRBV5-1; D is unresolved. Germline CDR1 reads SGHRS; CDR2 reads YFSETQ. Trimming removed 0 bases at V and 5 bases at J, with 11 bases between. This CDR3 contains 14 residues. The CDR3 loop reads CASSLVAAETEAFF. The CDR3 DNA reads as TGCGCCAGCAGCTTGGTTGCCGCGGAAACTGAAGCTTTCTTT.

CDR3 in DNA: TGCGCCAGCAGCATCACAGCTAACTATGGCTACACCTTC. Translating gives CASSITANYGYTF. The chain is built from TRBV5-1 and TRBJ1-2; no clear D gene. The CDR3 runs to 13 residues. V lost 4 bases, J lost 0 bases, and 7 bases lay in between. CDR1 is SGHRS and CDR2 is YFSETQ in the germline V gene.

The CDR3 here is CASSILSGTSGRNEQFF. The CDR3, as DNA: TGTGCCAGTAGTATTCTATCTGGGACTAGCGGGAGAAATGAGCAGTTCTTC. The genes are TRBV19 and TRBJ2-1, with 14 positions matching TRBD2. Germline V gene lookup returns CDR1 LNHDA and CDR2 SQIVND (reference sequence). CDR3 length equals 17 residues. With V trimmed by 3 bases and J by 7 bases, 8 bases remained unmatched.

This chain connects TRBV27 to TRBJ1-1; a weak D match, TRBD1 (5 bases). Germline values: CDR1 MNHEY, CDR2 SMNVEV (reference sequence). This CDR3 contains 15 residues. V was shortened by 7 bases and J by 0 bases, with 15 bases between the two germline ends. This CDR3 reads CASTSWGTMNTEAFF. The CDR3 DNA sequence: TGTGCCAGCACTTCCTGGGGCACAATGAACACTGAAGCTTTCTTT.

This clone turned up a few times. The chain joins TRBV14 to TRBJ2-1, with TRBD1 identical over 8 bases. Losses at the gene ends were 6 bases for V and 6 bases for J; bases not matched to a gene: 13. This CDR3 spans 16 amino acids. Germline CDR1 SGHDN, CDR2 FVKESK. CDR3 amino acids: CASRKTGAGASNEQFF. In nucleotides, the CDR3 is TGTGCCAGCAGGAAGACAGGGGCAGGTGCGTCCAATGAGCAGTTCTTC. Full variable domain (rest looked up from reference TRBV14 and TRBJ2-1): EAGVTQFPSHSVIEKGQTVTLRCDPISGHDNLYWYRRVMGKEIKFLLHFVKESKQDESGMPNNRFLAERTGGTYSTLKVQPAELEDSGVYFCASRKTGAGASNEQFFGPGTRLTVL.

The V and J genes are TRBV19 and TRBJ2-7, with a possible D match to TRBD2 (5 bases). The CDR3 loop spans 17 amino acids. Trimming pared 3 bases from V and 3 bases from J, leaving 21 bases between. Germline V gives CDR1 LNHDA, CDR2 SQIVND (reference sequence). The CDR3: CASSMRQRGPGVYEQYF. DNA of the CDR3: TGTGCCAGTAGTATGAGGCAGCGAGGGCCTGGAGTCTACGAGCAGTACTTC.

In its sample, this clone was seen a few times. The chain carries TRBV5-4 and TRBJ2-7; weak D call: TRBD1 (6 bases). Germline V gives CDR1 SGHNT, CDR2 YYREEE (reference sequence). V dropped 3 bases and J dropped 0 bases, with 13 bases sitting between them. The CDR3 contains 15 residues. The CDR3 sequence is CASSSTRGFSYEQYF. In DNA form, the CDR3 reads TGTGCCAGCAGCTCTACCAGGGGTTTCTCCTACGAGCAGTACTTC.

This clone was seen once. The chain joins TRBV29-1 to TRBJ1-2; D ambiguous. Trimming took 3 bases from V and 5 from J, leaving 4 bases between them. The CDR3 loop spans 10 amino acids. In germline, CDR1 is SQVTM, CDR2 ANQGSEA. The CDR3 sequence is CSVDNYGYTF. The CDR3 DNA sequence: TGCAGCGTTGATAATTATGGCTACACCTTC.

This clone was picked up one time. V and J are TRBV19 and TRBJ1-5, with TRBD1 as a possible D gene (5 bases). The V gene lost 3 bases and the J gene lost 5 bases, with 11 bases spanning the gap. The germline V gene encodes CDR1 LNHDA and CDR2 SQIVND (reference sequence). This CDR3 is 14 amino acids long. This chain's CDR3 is CASSIMGGDQPQHF. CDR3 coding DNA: TGTGCCAGTAGTATTATGGGGGGGGATCAGCCCCAGCATTTT.

In nucleotides, the CDR3 is TGCGCCAGCAGCTTCAGGCTAGCGGGAGGATCGGGGAAAGAGACCCAGTACTTC. Amino acid sequence: CASSFRLAGGSGKETQYF. The chain joins TRBV5-1 to TRBJ2-5, with 11 positions matching TRBD2. J gave up 3 bases and V 2 bases, and 12 bases lay outside the gene matches. This CDR3 has 18 amino acids. In germline, CDR1 is SGHRS, CDR2 YFSETQ.

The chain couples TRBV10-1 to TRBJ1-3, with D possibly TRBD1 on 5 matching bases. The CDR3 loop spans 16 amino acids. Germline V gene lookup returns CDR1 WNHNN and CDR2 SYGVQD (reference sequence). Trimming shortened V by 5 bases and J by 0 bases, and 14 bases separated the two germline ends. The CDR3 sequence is CASSFRRGFSGNTIYF. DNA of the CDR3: TGCGCCAGCAGTTTTAGAAGGGGATTCTCTGGAAACACCATATATTTT.

DNA for the CDR3: TGTGCCAGCAGTGAAAGGTTCGGGGGGCAAGGGACTGAAGCTTTCTTT. It encodes CASSERFGGQGTEAFF. The chain links TRBV6-1 to TRBJ1-1; perhaps TRBD1 as D (6 bases). Trimming cost V 2 bases and J 5 bases, with 18 bases left between them. The CDR3 runs 16 residues. Germline values: CDR1 MNHNS, CDR2 SASEGT.

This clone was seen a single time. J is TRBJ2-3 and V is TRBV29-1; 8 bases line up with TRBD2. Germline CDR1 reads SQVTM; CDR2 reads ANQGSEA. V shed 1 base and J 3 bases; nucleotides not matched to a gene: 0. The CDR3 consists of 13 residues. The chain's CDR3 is CSVEAGGTDTQYF. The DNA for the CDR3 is TGCAGCGTTGAAGCGGGGGGGACAGATACGCAGTATTTT.

CDR3 nucleotide sequence: TGTGCCAGCTCGGGGACTAACTATGGCTACACCTTC. The encoded protein is CASSGTNYGYTF. The chain carries TRBV6-1 and TRBJ1-2; D remains unclear. Germline V lookup: CDR1 MNHNS, CDR2 SASEGT. Trimming shortened V by 8 bases and J by 0 bases, and 7 bases separated the two germline ends. The CDR3 is 12 residues long.

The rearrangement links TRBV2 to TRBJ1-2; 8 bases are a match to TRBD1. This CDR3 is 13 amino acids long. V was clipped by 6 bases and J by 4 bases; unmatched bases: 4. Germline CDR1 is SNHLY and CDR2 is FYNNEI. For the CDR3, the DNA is TGTGCCAGCAGCAGAACAGGGGGCTATGGCTACACCTTC. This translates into CASSRTGGYGYTF.

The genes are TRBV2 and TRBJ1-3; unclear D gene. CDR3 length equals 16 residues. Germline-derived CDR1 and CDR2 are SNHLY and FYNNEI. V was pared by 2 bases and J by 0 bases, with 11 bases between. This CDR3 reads CASSETDTLSGNTIYF. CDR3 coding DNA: TGTGCCAGCAGTGAAACCGACACCCTCTCTGGAAACACCATATATTTT.